This TCR beta chain was captured in a study of blood T cell repertoires in COVID-19. In the study overall: Spain, Italy and the United States supplied samples that represented acute and convalescent COVID-19.

The CDR3 runs to 15 residues. The germline CDR1 and CDR2 sequences are SGHRS and YFSETQ. J lost 9 bases, V lost 2 bases, and 11 bases had no gene match. Here immunoSEQ multiplex PCR was the method, and the copy in TCRdb shows in-frame clones only, minus some. Of about 95,000 clones in the sample, approximately 80% were seen once. The chain recombines TRBV5-1 with TRBJ2-1, with 7 bases that match TRBD1. The clonotype originates from a man older than 75 with COVID-19, enrolled during active disease. Sequencing input: peripheral blood. DNA of the CDR3: TGCGCCAGCAGCTTTTTGACAGGGCCTGGGGGTGAGCAGTTCTTC. Translating it yields CASSFLTGPGGEQFF.